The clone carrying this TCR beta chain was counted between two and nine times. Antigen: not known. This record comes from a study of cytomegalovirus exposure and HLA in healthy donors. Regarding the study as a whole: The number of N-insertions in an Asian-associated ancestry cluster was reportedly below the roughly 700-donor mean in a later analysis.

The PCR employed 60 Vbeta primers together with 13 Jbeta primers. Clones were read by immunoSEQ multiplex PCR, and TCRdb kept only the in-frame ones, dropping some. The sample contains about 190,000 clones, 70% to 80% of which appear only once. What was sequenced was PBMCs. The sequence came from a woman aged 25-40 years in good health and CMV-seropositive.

CDR3 in DNA: TGTGCCAGTAGTATGGGAGCGGGAGCAGAGACCCAGTACTTC. Translated: CASSMGAGAETQYF. The rearrangement joins TRBV19 to TRBJ2-5; 8 nucleotides agree with TRBD2. CDR1 is LNHDA, CDR2 SQIVND, per germline (reference sequence). Trimming removed 3 bases from V and 4 bases from J; junction bases left unmatched: 4. The CDR3 contains 14 residues.